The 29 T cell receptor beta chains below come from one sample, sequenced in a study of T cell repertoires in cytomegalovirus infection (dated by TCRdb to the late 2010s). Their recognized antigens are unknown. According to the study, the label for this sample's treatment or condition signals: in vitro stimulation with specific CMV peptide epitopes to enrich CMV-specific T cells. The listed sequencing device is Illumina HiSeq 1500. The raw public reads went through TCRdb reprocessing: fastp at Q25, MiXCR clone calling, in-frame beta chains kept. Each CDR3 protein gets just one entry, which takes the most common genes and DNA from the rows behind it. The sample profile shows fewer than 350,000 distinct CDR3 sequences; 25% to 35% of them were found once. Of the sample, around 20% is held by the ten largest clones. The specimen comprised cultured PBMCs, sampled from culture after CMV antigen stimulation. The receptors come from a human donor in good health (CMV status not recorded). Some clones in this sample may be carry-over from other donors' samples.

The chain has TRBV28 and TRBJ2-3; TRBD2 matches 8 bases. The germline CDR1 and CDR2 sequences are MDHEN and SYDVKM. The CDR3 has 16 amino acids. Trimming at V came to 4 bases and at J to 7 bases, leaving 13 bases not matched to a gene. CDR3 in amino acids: CASSSGLAGGANTQYF. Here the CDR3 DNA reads TGTGCCAGCAGTTCCGGACTAGCTGGAGGGGCGAATACGCAGTATTTT.

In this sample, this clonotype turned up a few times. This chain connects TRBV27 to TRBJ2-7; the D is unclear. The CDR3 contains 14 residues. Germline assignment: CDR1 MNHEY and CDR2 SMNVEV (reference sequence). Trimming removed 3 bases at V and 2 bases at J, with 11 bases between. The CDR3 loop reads CASSFTDATYEQYF. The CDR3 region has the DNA TGTGCCAGCAGTTTCACCGACGCGACCTACGAGCAGTACTTC.

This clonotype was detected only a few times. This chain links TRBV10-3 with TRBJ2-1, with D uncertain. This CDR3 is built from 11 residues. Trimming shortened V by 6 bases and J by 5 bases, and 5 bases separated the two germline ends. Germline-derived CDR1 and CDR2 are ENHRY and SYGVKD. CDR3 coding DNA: TGTGCCATCAGCATCGACAATGAGCAGTTCTTC. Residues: CAISIDNEQFF.

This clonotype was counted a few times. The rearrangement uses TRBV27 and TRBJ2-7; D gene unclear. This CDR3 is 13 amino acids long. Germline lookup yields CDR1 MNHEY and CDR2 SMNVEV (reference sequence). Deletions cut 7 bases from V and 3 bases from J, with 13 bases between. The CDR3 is CASKSDPGYEQYF. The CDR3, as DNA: TGTGCCAGCAAATCCGACCCCGGCTACGAGCAGTACTTC.

The CDR3 is CASSQDPPLAGEGDTQYF. CDR3 DNA: TGCGCCAGCAGCCAAGATCCCCCATTAGCGGGGGAGGGGGATACGCAGTATTTT. This chain connects TRBV4-1 to TRBJ2-3, with 9 bases lining up with TRBD2. Per the germline V gene, CDR1 is MGHRA and CDR2 is YSYEKL. J gave up 6 bases and V 0 bases, and 13 bases lay outside the gene matches. CDR3 length equals 18 residues.

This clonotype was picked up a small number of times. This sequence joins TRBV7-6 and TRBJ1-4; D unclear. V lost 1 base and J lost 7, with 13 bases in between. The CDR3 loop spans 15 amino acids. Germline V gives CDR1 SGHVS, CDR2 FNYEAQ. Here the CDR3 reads CASSLGPGPGEKLFF. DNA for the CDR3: TGTGCCAGCAGCTTAGGCCCAGGCCCAGGTGAAAAACTGTTTTTT.

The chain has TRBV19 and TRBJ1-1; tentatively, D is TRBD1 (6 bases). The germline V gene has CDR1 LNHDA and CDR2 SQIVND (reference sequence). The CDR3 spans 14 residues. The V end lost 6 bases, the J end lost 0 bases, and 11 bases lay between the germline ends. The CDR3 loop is CASSDRSLNTEAFF. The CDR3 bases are TGTGCCAGTAGCGACAGGAGCCTGAACACTGAAGCTTTCTTT.

The CDR3 DNA reads TGTGCCAGCAGTTTTGCATCTCAACTGCAAGAGACCCAGTACTTC. Its protein is CASSFASQLQETQYF. V gene TRBV28 combines with J gene TRBJ2-5; unclear D gene. Trimming left V 3 bases short and J 2 bases short, with 13 bases between. Germline loops: CDR1 MDHEN, CDR2 SYDVKM. The CDR3 extends over 15 amino acids.

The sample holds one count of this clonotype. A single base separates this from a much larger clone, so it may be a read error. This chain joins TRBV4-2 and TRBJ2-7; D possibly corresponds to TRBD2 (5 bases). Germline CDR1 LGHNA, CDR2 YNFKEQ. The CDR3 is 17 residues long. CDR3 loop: CATSQAGWVGGSYEQYF. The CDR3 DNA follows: TGTGCCACCAGCCAAGCTGGGTGGGTAGGAGGCTCCTACGAGCAGTACTTC.

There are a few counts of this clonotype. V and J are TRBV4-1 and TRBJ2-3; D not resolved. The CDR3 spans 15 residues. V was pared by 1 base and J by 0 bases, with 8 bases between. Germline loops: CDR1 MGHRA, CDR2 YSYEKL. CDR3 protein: CASSQADGSTDTQYF. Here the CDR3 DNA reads TGCGCCAGCAGCCAAGCAGATGGGAGCACAGATACGCAGTATTTT.

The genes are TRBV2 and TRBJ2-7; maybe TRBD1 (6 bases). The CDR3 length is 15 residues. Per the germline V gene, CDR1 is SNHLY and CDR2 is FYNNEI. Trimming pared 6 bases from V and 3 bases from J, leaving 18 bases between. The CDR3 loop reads CASRERGLGVYEQYF. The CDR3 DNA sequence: TGTGCCAGCAGAGAAAGGGGGTTGGGGGTCTACGAGCAGTACTTC.

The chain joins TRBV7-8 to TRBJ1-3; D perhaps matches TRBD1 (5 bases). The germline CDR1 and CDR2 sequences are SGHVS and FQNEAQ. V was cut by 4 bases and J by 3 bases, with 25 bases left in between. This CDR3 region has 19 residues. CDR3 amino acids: CASSSSGGHWGGFGNTIYF. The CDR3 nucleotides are TGTGCCAGCAGCTCCAGTGGGGGTCATTGGGGGGGGTTTGGAAACACCATATATTTT.

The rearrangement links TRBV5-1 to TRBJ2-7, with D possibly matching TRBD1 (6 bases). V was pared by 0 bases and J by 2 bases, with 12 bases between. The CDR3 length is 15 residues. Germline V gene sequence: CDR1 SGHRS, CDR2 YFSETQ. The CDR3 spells CASSLGTVGTYEQYF. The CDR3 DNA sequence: TGCGCCAGCAGCTTGGGGACAGTCGGGACCTACGAGCAGTACTTC.

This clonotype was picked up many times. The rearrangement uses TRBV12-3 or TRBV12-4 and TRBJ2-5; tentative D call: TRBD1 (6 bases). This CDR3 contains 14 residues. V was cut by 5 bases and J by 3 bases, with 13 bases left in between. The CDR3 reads CASSRTAGEETQYF. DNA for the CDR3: TGTGCCAGCAGTCGGACGGCAGGGGAAGAGACCCAGTACTTC.

CDR3 in DNA: TGTGCCAGCAAGGGACAGAGCTCCTACAATGAGCAGTTCTTC. Encoded protein: CASKGQSSYNEQFF. The rearrangement links TRBV5-4 to TRBJ2-1, with 7 bases that match TRBD1. Trimming took 6 bases from V and 0 from J; bases not matched to a gene: 3. Germline lookup yields CDR1 SGHNT and CDR2 YYREEE (reference sequence). The CDR3 loop spans 14 amino acids. Filled out from reference TRBV5-4 and TRBJ2-1, the complete variable domain reads ETGVTQSPTHLIKTRGQQVTLRCSSQSGHNTVSWYQQALGQGPQFIFQYYREEENGRGNFPPRFSGLQFPNYSSELNVNALELDDSALYLCASKGQSSYNEQFFGPGTRLTVL.

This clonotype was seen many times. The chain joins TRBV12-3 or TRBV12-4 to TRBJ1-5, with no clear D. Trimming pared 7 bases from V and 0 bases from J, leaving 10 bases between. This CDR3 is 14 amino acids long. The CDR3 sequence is CASKGPISNQPQHF. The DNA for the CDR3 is TGTGCCAGCAAAGGGCCCATTAGCAATCAGCCCCAGCATTTT.

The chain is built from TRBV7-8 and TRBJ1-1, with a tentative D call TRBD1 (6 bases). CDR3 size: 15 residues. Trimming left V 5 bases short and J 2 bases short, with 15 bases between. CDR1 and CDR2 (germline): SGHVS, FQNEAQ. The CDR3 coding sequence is TGTGCCAGCAGCCCGCTTGTGACAGGCAACACTGAAGCTTTCTTT. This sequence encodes CASSPLVTGNTEAFF.

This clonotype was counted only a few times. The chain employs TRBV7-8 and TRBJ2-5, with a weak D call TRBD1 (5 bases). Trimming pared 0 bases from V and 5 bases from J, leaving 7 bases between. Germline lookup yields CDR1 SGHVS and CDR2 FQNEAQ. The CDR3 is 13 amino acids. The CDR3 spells CASSLAQGETQYF. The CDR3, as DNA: TGTGCCAGCAGCTTAGCGCAGGGCGAGACCCAGTACTTC.

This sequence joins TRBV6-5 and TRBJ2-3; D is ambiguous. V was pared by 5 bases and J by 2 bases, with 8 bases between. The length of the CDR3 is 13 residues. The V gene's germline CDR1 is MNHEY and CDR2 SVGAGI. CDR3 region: CASSPEVTDTQYF. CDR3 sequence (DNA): TGTGCCAGCAGTCCAGAGGTCACAGATACGCAGTATTTT.

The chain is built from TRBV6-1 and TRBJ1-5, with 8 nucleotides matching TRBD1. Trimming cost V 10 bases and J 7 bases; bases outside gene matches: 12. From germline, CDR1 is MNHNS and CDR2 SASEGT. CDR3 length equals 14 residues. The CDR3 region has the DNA TGTGCCACAGGGACAACAGGGGGTCAACAGCCCCAGCATTTT. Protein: CATGTTGGQQPQHF.

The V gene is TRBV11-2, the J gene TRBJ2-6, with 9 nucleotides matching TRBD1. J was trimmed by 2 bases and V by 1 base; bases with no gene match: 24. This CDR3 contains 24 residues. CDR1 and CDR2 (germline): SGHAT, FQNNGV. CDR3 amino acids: CASSLALGQGIGTEKGAGANVLTF. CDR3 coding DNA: TGTGCCAGCAGCTTAGCCCTAGGACAGGGGATAGGAACCGAAAAAGGTGCTGGGGCCAACGTCCTGACTTTC.

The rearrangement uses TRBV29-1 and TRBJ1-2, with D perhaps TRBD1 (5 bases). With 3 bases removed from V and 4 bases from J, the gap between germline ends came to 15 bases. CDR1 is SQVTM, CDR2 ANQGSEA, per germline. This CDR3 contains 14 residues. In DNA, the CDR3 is TGCAGCGTTGAGTCGAGGGGAGCTAGCTATGGCTACACCTTC. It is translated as CSVESRGASYGYTF.

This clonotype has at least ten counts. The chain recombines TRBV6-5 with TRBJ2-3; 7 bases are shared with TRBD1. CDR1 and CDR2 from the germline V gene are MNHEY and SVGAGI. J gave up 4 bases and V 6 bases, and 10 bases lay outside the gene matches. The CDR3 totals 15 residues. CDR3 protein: CASSPRDSPPDTQYF. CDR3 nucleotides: TGTGCCAGCAGCCCTCGGGACAGCCCCCCAGATACGCAGTATTTT.

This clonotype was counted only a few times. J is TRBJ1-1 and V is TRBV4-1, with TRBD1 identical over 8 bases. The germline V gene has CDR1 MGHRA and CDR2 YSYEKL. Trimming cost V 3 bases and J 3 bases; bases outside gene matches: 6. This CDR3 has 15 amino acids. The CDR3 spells CASSQLTGGYTEAFF. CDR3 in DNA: TGCGCCAGCAGCCAGTTAACAGGGGGGTACACTGAAGCTTTCTTT.

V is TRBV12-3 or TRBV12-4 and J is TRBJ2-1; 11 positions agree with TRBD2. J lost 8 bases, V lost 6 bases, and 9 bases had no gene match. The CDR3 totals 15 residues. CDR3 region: CASSFTSGRWDEQFF. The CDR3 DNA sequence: TGTGCCAGCAGCTTTACTAGCGGGAGATGGGATGAGCAGTTCTTC.

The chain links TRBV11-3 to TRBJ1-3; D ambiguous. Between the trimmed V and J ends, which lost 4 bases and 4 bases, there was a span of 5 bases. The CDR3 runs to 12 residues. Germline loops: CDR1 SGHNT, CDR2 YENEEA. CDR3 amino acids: CASSSQGNTIYF. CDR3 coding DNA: TGTGCCAGCAGCTCACAGGGAAACACCATATATTTT. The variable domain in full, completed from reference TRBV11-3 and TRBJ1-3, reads EAGVVQSPRYKIIEKKQPVAFWCNPISGHNTLYWYLQNLGQGPELLIRYENEEAVDDSQLPKDRFSAERLKGVDSTLKIQPAELGDSAVYLCASSSQGNTIYFGEGSWLTVV.

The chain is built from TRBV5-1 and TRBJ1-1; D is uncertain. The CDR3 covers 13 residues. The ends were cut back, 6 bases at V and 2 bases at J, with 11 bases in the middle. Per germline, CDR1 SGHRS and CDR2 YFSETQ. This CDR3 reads CASTASENTEAFF. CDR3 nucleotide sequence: TGCGCCAGCACAGCGAGCGAAAACACTGAAGCTTTCTTT.

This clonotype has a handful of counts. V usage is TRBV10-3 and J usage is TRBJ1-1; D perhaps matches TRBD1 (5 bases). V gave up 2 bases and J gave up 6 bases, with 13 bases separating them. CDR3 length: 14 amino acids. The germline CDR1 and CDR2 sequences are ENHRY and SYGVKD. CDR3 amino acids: CAISEDSVGAEAFF. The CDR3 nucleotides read TGTGCCATCAGTGAGGACAGTGTGGGTGCTGAAGCTTTCTTT.

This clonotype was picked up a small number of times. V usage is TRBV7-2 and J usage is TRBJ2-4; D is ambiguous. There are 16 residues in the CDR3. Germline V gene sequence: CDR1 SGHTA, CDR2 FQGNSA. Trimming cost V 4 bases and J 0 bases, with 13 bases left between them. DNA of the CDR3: TGTGCCAGCAGCTCCCTAGGAACGGTAGCCAAAAACATTCAGTACTTC. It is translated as CASSSLGTVAKNIQYF. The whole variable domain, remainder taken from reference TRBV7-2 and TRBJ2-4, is GAGVSQSPSNKVTEKGKDVELRCDPISGHTALYWYRQSLGQGLEFLIYFQGNSAPDKSGLPSDRFSAERTGGSVSTLTIQRTQQEDSAVYLCASSSLGTVAKNIQYFGAGTRLSVL.